This is a list of T cell receptor beta chains from one sample in a study of immune evolution from preneoplasia to lung adenocarcinoma. Clones were sequenced by immunoSEQ multiplex PCR, and TCRdb holds only the in-frame ones, with some missing. The sample records over 6,500 clones, 78% being singletons. The sequenced material came from FFPE adjacent normal lung tissue. These receptors came from a person between 65 and 79 years old with lung adenocarcinoma. The CDR3 runs from the conserved cysteine through the conserved F or W. The order of the fields is V gene, J gene, CDR3 protein.

v_gene: TRBV10-2
j_gene: TRBJ2-3
CDR3aa: CASRPPGFPDTQYF

v_gene: TRBV11-2
j_gene: TRBJ2-7
CDR3aa: CASSLGPIGTEDPYEQYF

v_gene: TRBV11-2
j_gene: TRBJ2-7
CDR3aa: CASSPQGSGYEQYF

v_gene: TRBV30
j_gene: TRBJ2-1
CDR3aa: CAWTPKTTYYNEQFF

v_gene: TRBV6-1
j_gene: TRBJ2-2
CDR3aa: CASSDLAGSTGELFF

v_gene: TRBV2
j_gene: TRBJ2-7
CDR3aa: CASSEAGAGQGIYEQYF

v_gene: TRBV28
j_gene: TRBJ1-5
CDR3aa: CASRRTGSNQPQHF

v_gene: TRBV20-1
j_gene: TRBJ1-2
CDR3aa: CSARWEVGYTF

v_gene: TRBV11-3
j_gene: TRBJ1-1
CDR3aa: CASSLSWTGRNTEAFF

v_gene: TRBV6-4
j_gene: TRBJ1-2
CDR3aa: CANKGRTDYGYTF

v_gene: TRBV5-8
j_gene: TRBJ2-3
CDR3aa: CASSLRISTDTQYF

v_gene: TRBV6-1
j_gene: TRBJ1-6
CDR3aa: CASSEGGYNPPLHF

v_gene: TRBV28
j_gene: TRBJ1-2
CDR3aa: CASSLWSGGEDYGYTF

v_gene: TRBV20-1
j_gene: TRBJ2-3
CDR3aa: CSAALRDTQYF

v_gene: TRBV21-1
j_gene: TRBJ1-2
CDR3aa: CASSNLRGYYGYTF

v_gene: TRBV7-8
j_gene: TRBJ1-2
CDR3aa: CASSLLGRLSVHGYTF

v_gene: TRBV9
j_gene: TRBJ2-1
CDR3aa: CASSDQRGLGNEQFF

v_gene: TRBV5-1
j_gene: TRBJ1-1
CDR3aa: CASSLQGGINTEAFF

v_gene: TRBV2
j_gene: TRBJ1-4
CDR3aa: CASSEDRGMGEKLFF

v_gene: TRBV5-5
j_gene: TRBJ1-1
CDR3aa: CASSLGWNTEAFF

v_gene: TRBV18
j_gene: TRBJ2-2
CDR3aa: CASSPPTGLDTGELFF

v_gene: TRBV7-2
j_gene: TRBJ1-1
CDR3aa: CASSPYRATEAFF

v_gene: TRBV19
j_gene: TRBJ2-1
CDR3aa: CASRGLDTYNEQFF

v_gene: TRBV5-6
j_gene: TRBJ2-5
CDR3aa: CASSSRTGVETQYF

v_gene: TRBV5-1
j_gene: TRBJ2-5
CDR3aa: CASSWQGARETQYF

v_gene: TRBV18
j_gene: TRBJ2-7
CDR3aa: CASSSLVSEQYF

v_gene: TRBV11-2
j_gene: TRBJ2-3
CDR3aa: CASSFAGGADTQYF

v_gene: TRBV7-3
j_gene: TRBJ2-1
CDR3aa: CASSRGGQEQFF

v_gene: TRBV5-1
j_gene: TRBJ2-7
CDR3aa: CASSSTDRGISYEQYF

v_gene: TRBV5-1
j_gene: TRBJ1-1
CDR3aa: CASSLGVGITEAFF

v_gene: TRBV5-4
j_gene: TRBJ2-1
CDR3aa: CASSLDRNEQFF

v_gene: TRBV23-1
j_gene: TRBJ2-1
CDR3aa: CASSQSRDGRDDEQFF

v_gene: TRBV9
j_gene: TRBJ2-3
CDR3aa: CASSLTGSDTQYF

v_gene: TRBV30
j_gene: TRBJ2-6
CDR3aa: CAWSGALGLGSGANVLTF

v_gene: TRBV30
j_gene: TRBJ1-2
CDR3aa: CAWSKSGASRRGYGYTF

v_gene: TRBV7-6
j_gene: TRBJ1-1
CDR3aa: CASSPREGAVGGEAFF

v_gene: TRBV7-6
j_gene: TRBJ1-6
CDR3aa: CASGTGQGYSPLHF

v_gene: TRBV29-1
j_gene: TRBJ1-1
CDR3aa: CSVEGTGGSGTEAFF

v_gene: TRBV6-5
j_gene: TRBJ1-1
CDR3aa: CASKRTVGSTEAFF

v_gene: TRBV7-2
j_gene: TRBJ2-7
CDR3aa: CASSSGLYPYEQYF

v_gene: TRBV12-5
j_gene: TRBJ2-3
CDR3aa: CASGQGTDTQYF

v_gene: TRBV10-2
j_gene: TRBJ2-1
CDR3aa: CASSESYEQFF

v_gene: TRBV9
j_gene: TRBJ1-3
CDR3aa: CASSVDSSGNTIYF

v_gene: TRBV30
j_gene: TRBJ1-2
CDR3aa: CAWSVRQVGGYTF

v_gene: TRBV21-1
j_gene: TRBJ2-7
CDR3aa: CASSPVRRGLSYEQYF

v_gene: TRBV5-5
j_gene: TRBJ1-3
CDR3aa: CASSLAGTGTGNTIYF

v_gene: TRBV30
j_gene: TRBJ2-1
CDR3aa: CAWNWEYGTSGSDEQFF

v_gene: TRBV29-1
j_gene: TRBJ2-3
CDR3aa: CSVEGQGPTDTQYF

v_gene: TRBV19
j_gene: TRBJ1-5
CDR3aa: CASSIYVPGQPQHF

v_gene: TRBV28
j_gene: TRBJ2-1
CDR3aa: CASLPGTGFVEQFF

v_gene: TRBV18
j_gene: TRBJ1-2
CDR3aa: CASSPSPGQGTGTF

v_gene: TRBV6-5
j_gene: TRBJ1-3
CDR3aa: CASGKQGFSGNTIYF

v_gene: TRBV20-1
j_gene: TRBJ1-1
CDR3aa: CSARGGIQAFF

v_gene: TRBV28
j_gene: TRBJ1-1
CDR3aa: CASSRTAEAFF

v_gene: TRBV7-9
j_gene: TRBJ2-1
CDR3aa: CASSLETGNEQFF

v_gene: TRBV6-5
j_gene: TRBJ2-7
CDR3aa: CASSFSGTTYEQYF

v_gene: TRBV14
j_gene: TRBJ1-6
CDR3aa: CASSDTWTGGNSPLHF